Below are 32 T cell receptor beta chains sequenced from a single sample in a study of T cell changes during pregnancy in multiple sclerosis. Libraries were prepared by immunoSEQ multiplex PCR; TCRdb keeps only in-frame clonotypes and omits some of them. This table has tens of thousands of clones, around nine tenths appearing once. This sample comprised peripheral blood, obtained in the second trimester of pregnancy. The receptors were sampled from a female donor with multiple sclerosis, enrolled in a pregnancy study.

V gene TRBV6-1 combines with J gene TRBJ2-1; weak D call: TRBD2 (5 bases). Deletions cut 11 bases from V and 4 bases from J, with 18 bases between. The germline V gene has CDR1 MNHNS and CDR2 SASEGT. This CDR3 region has 14 residues. CDR3: CAGSESLDYNEQFF. The CDR3 DNA reads TGTGCCGGTAGCGAGTCGTTAGATTACAATGAGCAGTTCTTC.

V is TRBV9 and J is TRBJ2-1; 8 bases agree with TRBD2. J was trimmed by 2 bases and V by 0 bases; bases with no gene match: 1. This CDR3 contains 15 residues. From germline, CDR1 is SGDLS and CDR2 YYNGEE. The CDR3 protein is CASSVGRGAYNEQFF. For the CDR3, the DNA is TGTGCCAGCAGCGTAGGGCGGGGGGCCTACAATGAGCAGTTCTTC.

V usage is TRBV6-1 and J usage is TRBJ2-2, with TRBD2 matching over 7 bases. CDR3 length: 14 residues. V trimming: 10 bases; J trimming: 3 bases; junction bases outside the gene matches: 8. CDR1 is MNHNS, CDR2 SASEGT, per germline. The CDR3: CANSAGRDTGELFF. CDR3 bases: TGTGCCAACTCAGCGGGGCGGGACACCGGGGAGCTGTTTTTT.

The rearrangement links TRBV19 to TRBJ1-1, with TRBD1 matching 8 bases. Trimming cost V 5 bases and J 3 bases; bases outside gene matches: 5. CDR1 LNHDA and CDR2 SQIVND come from the germline V gene (reference sequence). The CDR3 contains 14 residues. The CDR3 reads CASSLRGPDTEAFF. CDR3 sequence (DNA): TGTGCCAGTAGTCTCAGGGGGCCGGACACTGAAGCTTTCTTT.

This chain links TRBV14 with TRBJ2-1; weak D call: TRBD2 (5 bases). V was pared by 0 bases and J by 3 bases, with 12 bases between. Germline CDR1 reads SGHDN; CDR2 reads FVKESK. The CDR3 spans 16 residues. This CDR3 is CASSQEAGDDYNEQFF. The CDR3 DNA follows: TGTGCCAGCAGCCAAGAGGCCGGGGATGACTACAATGAGCAGTTCTTC. Variable domain in full (rest from reference TRBV14 and TRBJ2-1): EAGVTQFPSHSVIEKGQTVTLRCDPISGHDNLYWYRRVMGKEIKFLLHFVKESKQDESGMPNNRFLAERTGGTYSTLKVQPAELEDSGVYFCASSQEAGDDYNEQFFGPGTRLTVL.

The chain couples TRBV27 to TRBJ2-7; D uncertain. Germline CDR1 and CDR2: MNHEY and SMNVEV (reference sequence). The V end was cut by 0 bases, the J end by 1 base, with 13 bases between. The CDR3 spans 16 residues. The CDR3 reads CASSLSPGAGSYEQYF. The CDR3 DNA follows: TGTGCCAGCAGTTTATCCCCTGGCGCCGGGTCCTACGAGCAGTACTTC.

In regard to this clone: A read error may account for a junction end that differs from germline. This rearrangement joins TRBV6-6 to TRBJ1-5; TRBD1 matches 9 bases. The CDR3 loop spans 13 amino acids. Germline CDR1 and CDR2: MNHNY and SVGAGI (reference sequence). CDR3 region: CASSYSSTGGIDF. DNA of the CDR3: TGTGCCAGCAGTTACTCGTCCACAGGGGGCATCGATTTT.

This clone was counted once. The chain couples TRBV29-1 to TRBJ1-2; D gene uncertain. Germline V CDR1 and CDR2: SQVTM, ANQGSEA. Trimming shortened V by 0 bases and J by 1 base, and 12 bases separated the two germline ends. This CDR3 spans 15 amino acids. CDR3: CSVEDRRGSNYGYTF. Here the CDR3 DNA reads TGCAGCGTTGAAGATCGGCGGGGAAGTAACTATGGCTACACCTTC.

The chain joins TRBV11-2 to TRBJ2-2; TRBD2 aligns across 10 bases. Trimming took 4 bases from V and 4 from J; bases not matched to a gene: 6. Germline V gene sequence: CDR1 SGHAT, CDR2 FQNNGV. This CDR3 region has 16 residues. The chain's CDR3 is CASSYGGLAITGELFF. The CDR3 bases are TGTGCCAGCAGCTATGGGGGACTAGCGATCACCGGGGAGCTGTTTTTT.

V usage is TRBV4-1 and J usage is TRBJ2-7; weak D call: TRBD2 (5 bases). The CDR3 contains 14 residues. V gave up 0 bases and J gave up 7 bases, with 13 bases separating them. Looked up from germline, CDR1 is MGHRA and CDR2 is YSYEKL. CDR3 coding DNA: TGCGCCAGCAGCCAAGAAGGACGGCCGGGGGAGCAGTACTTC. It is translated as CASSQEGRPGEQYF.

DNA for the CDR3: TGTGCCAGCAGCTCCGGACCGGGGGTGGATGAAAAACTGTTTTTT. It translates to CASSSGPGVDEKLFF. The chain combines TRBV5-4 with TRBJ1-4, with D maybe TRBD1 (5 bases). Per the germline V gene, CDR1 is SGHNT and CDR2 is YYREEE (reference sequence). Trimming cost V 3 bases and J 6 bases, with 15 bases left between them. The CDR3 runs 15 residues.

This clone was counted a few times. The V call is TRBV5-1, the J call TRBJ1-4; the D gene is possibly TRBD1 (6 bases). Germline V gives CDR1 SGHRS, CDR2 YFSETQ. This CDR3 region has 14 residues. The germline V and J ends were trimmed by 0 bases and 6 bases, with 9 bases remaining between them. This chain's CDR3 is CASSLEAGDEKLFF. The CDR3 region has the DNA TGCGCCAGCAGCTTGGAGGCAGGGGATGAAAAACTGTTTTTT. The complete variable domain, with remaining parts taken from reference TRBV5-1 and TRBJ1-4, reads KAGVTQTPRYLIKTRGQQVTLSCSPISGHRSVSWYQQTPGQGLQFLFEYFSETQRNKGNFPGRFSGRQFSNSRSEMNVSTLELGDSALYLCASSLEAGDEKLFFGSGTQLSVL.

For the CDR3, the DNA is TGTGCCAGCAGTTCCGCGGGGTTAGAGACCCAGTACTTC. Protein: CASSSAGLETQYF. The chain couples TRBV27 to TRBJ2-5; D is possibly TRBD2 (6 bases). Germline CDR1 MNHEY, CDR2 SMNVEV (reference sequence). V lost 4 bases, J lost 4 bases, and 10 bases lay in between. CDR3 size: 13 residues.

The chain is built from TRBV5-5 and TRBJ1-5; possible D gene TRBD1, 5 bases. In germline, CDR1 is SGHKS, CDR2 YYEKEE (reference sequence). The CDR3 length is 15 residues. Trimming took 1 base from V and 4 from J, leaving 12 bases between them. In DNA form, the CDR3 reads TGTGCCAGCAGCTTGTTAGGGGCCTTGAATCAGCCCCAGCATTTT. As protein: CASSLLGALNQPQHF.

V usage is TRBV2 and J usage is TRBJ1-2; D gene uncertain. V was trimmed by 8 bases and J by 3 bases, leaving 13 bases between them. Germline V CDR1 and CDR2: SNHLY, FYNNEI. The CDR3 runs 13 residues. The CDR3 region is CASSSGIYYGYTF. In nucleotides, the CDR3 is TGTGCCAGCTCATCGGGGATATACTATGGCTACACCTTC.

The chain is built from TRBV18 and TRBJ2-3, with D perhaps TRBD2 (6 bases). The CDR3 covers 14 residues. Germline CDR1 and CDR2: KGHSH and LQKENI. V was trimmed by 3 bases and J by 4 bases, leaving 11 bases between them. CDR3 nucleotides: TGTGCCAGCTCACCCCGGCCTAGCGCAGATACGCAGTATTTT. Translating gives CASSPRPSADTQYF.

This sequence joins TRBV7-2 and TRBJ2-2; TRBD2 matches at 9 bases. V lost 5 bases, J lost 4 bases, and 5 bases stayed unmatched. The CDR3 is made up of 15 amino acids. Germline CDR1 SGHTA, CDR2 FQGNSA. CDR3: CASSRGGAGTGELFF. The CDR3 DNA reads TGTGCCAGCAGCCGCGGGGGGGCGGGCACCGGGGAGCTGTTTTTT.

The rearrangement links TRBV6-1 to TRBJ1-1; possible D gene TRBD1, 5 bases. This CDR3 has 14 amino acids. Germline V CDR1 and CDR2: MNHNS, SASEGT. V was cut by 2 bases and J by 5 bases, with 12 bases left in between. The CDR3 nucleotides are TGTGCCAGCAGTGAATTGGGGCGAATGACTGAAGCTTTCTTT. The encoded protein is CASSELGRMTEAFF.

The V call is TRBV5-6, the J call TRBJ2-7; D gene ambiguous. The V end lost 1 base, the J end lost 2 bases, and 7 bases lay between the germline ends. This CDR3 contains 13 residues. The germline gives CDR1 SGHDT, CDR2 YYEEEE. In DNA form, the CDR3 reads TGTGCCAGCAGCTTGCCGTATACCTACGAGCAGTACTTC. This gives the protein CASSLPYTYEQYF.

The rearrangement links TRBV28 to TRBJ1-1; 9 nucleotides line up with TRBD1. This CDR3 is built from 16 residues. V lost 6 bases and J lost 5; bases outside the gene matches: 13. The germline V gene has CDR1 MDHEN and CDR2 SYDVKM. Here the CDR3 reads CASRTTGGPLGTEAFF. The CDR3 coding sequence is TGTGCCAGCAGGACGACAGGGGGGCCGCTCGGGACTGAAGCTTTCTTT.

The chain's CDR3 is CASSPLSGTGGYEQYF. CDR3 nucleotide sequence: TGTGCCAGCTCACCACTTTCCGGGACAGGGGGCTACGAGCAGTACTTC. The V call is TRBV18, the J call TRBJ2-7, with 11 bases identical to TRBD1. Trimming cost V 1 base and J 3 bases; bases outside gene matches: 5. Per the germline V gene, CDR1 is KGHSH and CDR2 is LQKENI. The CDR3 is 16 residues long.

This rearrangement joins TRBV19 to TRBJ2-3; TRBD1 aligns across 12 bases. CDR3 length: 16 residues. Germline CDR1 reads LNHDA; CDR2 reads SQIVND (reference sequence). Unmatched junction bases numbered 8, after V lost 6 bases and J lost 4 bases. CDR3 region: CASSRPGQGASDTQYF. The CDR3 DNA follows: TGTGCCAGTAGCCGACCGGGACAGGGGGCCTCAGATACGCAGTATTTT. Full variable domain (outside the CDR3, taken from reference TRBV19 and TRBJ2-3): DGGITQSPKYLFRKEGQNVTLSCEQNLNHDAMYWYRQDPGQGLRLIYYSQIVNDFQKGDIAEGYSVSREKKESFPLTVTSAQKNPTAFYLCASSRPGQGASDTQYFGPGTRLTVL.

In its sample, this clone was seen a few times. The rearrangement uses TRBV6-4 and TRBJ1-1; unclear D gene. Per the germline V gene, CDR1 is MRHNA and CDR2 is SNTAGT. Trimming left V 3 bases short and J 4 bases short, with 9 bases between. The CDR3 spans 13 residues. The CDR3 here is CASSEEGGTEAFF. CDR3 coding DNA: TGTGCCAGCAGTGAGGAGGGTGGCACTGAAGCTTTCTTT.

The CDR3 sequence is CAAGGNLGTGPRGEQFF. The CDR3 DNA sequence: TGTGCCGCGGGAGGTAATTTGGGGACAGGGCCGAGGGGTGAGCAGTTCTTC. V is TRBV19 and J is TRBJ2-1; a possible D gene is TRBD1 (9 bases). The V gene's germline CDR1 is LNHDA and CDR2 SQIVND (reference sequence). Trimming took 11 bases from V and 9 from J, leaving 32 bases between them. This CDR3 region has 17 residues.

This chain links TRBV11-2 with TRBJ1-4; D gene uncertain. The V gene's germline CDR1 is SGHAT and CDR2 FQNNGV. V was cut by 5 bases and J by 2 bases, with 9 bases left in between. The CDR3 length is 14 residues. The CDR3 sequence is CASSARRTNEKLFF. CDR3 coding DNA: TGTGCCAGCAGCGCCAGGAGGACTAATGAAAAACTGTTTTTT.

The V call is TRBV9, the J call TRBJ1-3; D ambiguous. Trimming cost V 2 bases and J 0 bases, with 12 bases left between them. The CDR3 runs to 16 residues. Germline assignment: CDR1 SGDLS and CDR2 YYNGEE. CDR3 protein: CASSVNRPGSGNTIYF. CDR3 in DNA: TGTGCCAGCAGCGTTAATCGTCCGGGCTCTGGAAACACCATATATTTT.

The rearrangement joins TRBV7-2 to TRBJ2-5, with a possible D match to TRBD1 (6 bases). The length of the CDR3 is 15 residues. Between the trimmed V and J ends, which lost 1 base and 5 bases, there was a span of 14 bases. The germline gives CDR1 SGHTA, CDR2 FQGNSA. The CDR3 DNA is TGTGCCAGCAGCTTAGTCGGGGCCCAGGGGGAGACCCAGTACTTC. It is translated as CASSLVGAQGETQYF.

The genes are TRBV11-2 and TRBJ1-2; 10 nucleotides match TRBD1. V dropped 4 bases and J dropped 8; count of bases not matched to a gene: 10. The germline gives CDR1 SGHAT, CDR2 FQNNGV. CDR3 size: 15 residues. The CDR3 reads CASSSITGQGYGYTF. The CDR3 nucleotides are TGTGCCAGCAGCTCAATAACGGGACAGGGGTACGGCTACACCTTC.

The rearrangement links TRBV6-5 to TRBJ1-6, with TRBD1 identical over 9 bases. The CDR3 covers 14 residues. Germline-derived CDR1 and CDR2 are MNHEY and SVGAGI. The V segment lost 6 bases and the J segment 14 bases; nucleotides outside the gene matches: 11. CDR3 sequence (DNA): TGTGCCAGCAGCCTTGGACAGGGGAGGGAGTCCCTCCACTTT. This codes for CASSLGQGRESLHF.

J is TRBJ2-5 and V is TRBV7-2, with no clear D. V was shortened by 2 bases and J by 2 bases, with 3 bases between the two germline ends. Germline V gene lookup returns CDR1 SGHTA and CDR2 FQGNSA. The CDR3 is made up of 12 amino acids. The CDR3 is CASSLYQETQYF. The DNA for the CDR3 is TGTGCCAGCAGCTTATATCAAGAGACCCAGTACTTC.

The J gene is TRBJ1-1, the V gene TRBV12-5; D ambiguous. The ends were cut back, 0 bases at V and 10 bases at J, with 12 bases in the middle. The germline CDR1 and CDR2 sequences are LGHNT and FRNRAP. This CDR3 spans 13 amino acids. The CDR3 region is CASGLVSAGGAFF. CDR3 nucleotide sequence: TGTGCTAGTGGTTTGGTGTCAGCGGGCGGAGCTTTCTTT.

The V gene is TRBV7-6, the J gene TRBJ2-1, with TRBD2 identical over 8 bases. CDR3 length: 14 residues. Germline CDR1 reads SGHVS; CDR2 reads FNYEAQ. V was clipped by 0 bases and J by 10 bases; unmatched bases: 5. This CDR3 is CASSLARGATEQFF. CDR3 sequence (DNA): TGTGCCAGCAGCTTAGCGCGGGGGGCGACGGAGCAGTTCTTC.